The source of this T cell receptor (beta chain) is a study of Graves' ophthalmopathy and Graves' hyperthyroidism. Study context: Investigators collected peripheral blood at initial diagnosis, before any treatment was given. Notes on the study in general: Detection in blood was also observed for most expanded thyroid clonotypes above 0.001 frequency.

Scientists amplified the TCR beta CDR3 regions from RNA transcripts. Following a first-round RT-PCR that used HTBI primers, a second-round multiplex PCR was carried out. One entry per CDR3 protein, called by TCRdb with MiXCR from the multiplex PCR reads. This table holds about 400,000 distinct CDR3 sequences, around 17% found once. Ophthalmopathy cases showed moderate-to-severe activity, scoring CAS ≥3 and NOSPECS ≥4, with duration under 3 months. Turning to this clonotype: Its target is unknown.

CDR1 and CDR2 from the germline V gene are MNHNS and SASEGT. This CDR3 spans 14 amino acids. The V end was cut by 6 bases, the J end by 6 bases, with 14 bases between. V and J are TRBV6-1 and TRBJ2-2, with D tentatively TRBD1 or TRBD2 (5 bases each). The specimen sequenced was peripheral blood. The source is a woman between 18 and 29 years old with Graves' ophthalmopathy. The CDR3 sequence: CASSIMGRAGELFF. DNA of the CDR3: TGTGCCAGCAGCATAATGGGGCGGGCCGGGGAGCTGTTTTTT.